One sample yielded the 30 T cell receptor beta chains listed below, sequenced in a study of T cell clonality in common variable immunodeficiency. The data were produced by immunoSEQ multiplex PCR, yet TCRdb's version contains in-frame clones alone and is incomplete. The record shows 50,000 to 60,000 clones for this sample, with no singletons present. Sample: peripheral blood mononuclear cells. The source is a person aged 18 to 70 in good health.

A note on this clone: The read gets to within 3 residues of the CDR3 end, and the germline J gene fills in the rest. The chain carries TRBV2 and TRBJ2-7; 9 positions match TRBD1. V was pared by 4 bases and J by 4 bases, with 11 bases of the junction left unmatched. From germline, CDR1 is SNHLY and CDR2 FYNNEI. This CDR3 contains 16 residues. This CDR3 reads CASSAEPGQGAYEQYF. The CDR3 DNA, read in part, is TGTGCCAGCAGTGCAGAACCGGGACAGGGAGCATACGAG. The complete variable domain, with remaining parts taken from reference TRBV2 and TRBJ2-7, reads EPEVTQTPSHQVTQMGQEVILRCVPISNHLYFYWYRQILGQKVEFLVSFYNNEISEKSEIFDDQFSVERPDGSNFTLKIRSTKLEDSAMYFCASSAEPGQGAYEQYFGPGTRLTVT.

Many counts were recorded for this clone. Read coverage stops 3 residues before the CDR3 terminus; the germline J gene supplies the remainder. The V gene is TRBV4-1, the J gene TRBJ2-1; 7 nucleotides match TRBD1. CDR3 length: 16 amino acids. CDR1 MGHRA and CDR2 YSYEKL come from the germline V gene. With 0 bases clipped from V and 4 bases from J, the junction kept 6 bases outside the gene matches. The CDR3: CASSQDPRDSYNEQFF. The CDR3 DNA, read in part, is TGCGCCAGCAGCCAAGATCCCCGGGACAGTTACAATGAG.

In this sample, this clone turned up many times. The read comes to an end 3 residues before the CDR3 does, leaving the germline J gene to fill in the end. The V and J genes are TRBV7-2 and TRBJ2-5; maybe TRBD2 (5 bases). This CDR3 spans 14 amino acids. The V gene's germline CDR1 is SGHTA and CDR2 FQGNSA. The V end lost 7 bases, the J end lost 4 bases, and 16 bases lay between the germline ends. The CDR3 protein is CASNLTPGRETQYF. The CDR3 bases that were read are TGTGCCAGCAACCTCACCCCGGGGAGAGAGACC.

This clone has ten or more counts. Read coverage stops 3 residues before the CDR3 terminus; the germline J gene supplies the remainder. The V gene is TRBV18, the J gene TRBJ1-2; tentatively, D is TRBD1 (5 bases). V dropped 2 bases and J dropped 7 bases, with 23 bases sitting between them. Germline CDR1 and CDR2: KGHSH and LQKENI. The CDR3 loop spans 17 amino acids. CDR3 DNA (partial): TGTGCCAGCTCACCAGTTGGCAGGGTGGTGGTATGGGGTGGC. Translated: CASSPVGRVVVWGG. The whole CDR3 is CASSPVGRVVVWGGYTF.

About this clone: The CDR3 extends 3 residues past the end of the read, so its final part is completed from the germline J gene. The chain has TRBV6-2 or TRBV6-3 and TRBJ1-2; D is uncertain. The CDR3 covers 16 residues. Germline CDR1 and CDR2: MNHEY and SVGEGT. CDR3 region: CASSPWTSRIDNDYTF. The part of the CDR3 DNA that was read is TGTGCCAGCAGTCCCTGGACTAGCCGCATCGACAATGAC.

This clone showed up many times. The read terminates 3 residues ahead of where the CDR3 ends, so the germline J gene completes it. The gene calls are TRBV6-2 or TRBV6-3 and TRBJ2-5; the match to TRBD1 covers 8 bases. CDR3 length equals 13 residues. Germline loops: CDR1 MNHEY, CDR2 SVGEGT. J lost 5 bases, V lost 7 bases, and 6 bases had no gene match. CDR3 bases read: TGTGCCAGCACCGGACAGGGTTGGGAGACC. The encoded protein is CASTGQGWET. The whole CDR3 protein reads CASTGQGWETQYF.

Note on this clone: Read coverage stops 3 residues before the CDR3 terminus; the germline J gene supplies the remainder. This rearrangement joins TRBV19 to TRBJ2-1; D perhaps matches TRBD1 (6 bases). Germline V gene lookup returns CDR1 LNHDA and CDR2 SQIVND (reference sequence). V was cut by 3 bases and J by 7 bases, with 28 bases left in between. CDR3 length: 19 residues. The sequenced CDR3 bases are TGTGCCAGTAGTATCTATTCGGAGGTGGCCGACCCTACAGGGAATGAG. Amino acid sequence: CASSIYSEVADPTGNE. The CDR3 in full is CASSIYSEVADPTGNEQFF.

Notes on this clone: The read is 3 residues too short to cover the CDR3 end, so that end is filled in from the germline J gene. V usage is TRBV7-9 and J usage is TRBJ2-2; D is tentatively TRBD1 or TRBD2 (5 bases each). Per the germline V gene, CDR1 is SEHNR and CDR2 is FQNEAQ (reference sequence). The CDR3 has 15 residues. CDR3 DNA, as far as it was read: TGTGCCAGCAGCTTTGAGGGGCAGGTTAATGAAAAG. This codes for CASSFEGQVNEK. The whole CDR3 protein reads CASSFEGQVNEKLFF. Complete variable domain (other parts from reference TRBV7-9 and TRBJ2-2): DTGVSQNPRHKITKRGQNVTFRCDPISEHNRLYWYRQTLGQGPEFLTYFQNEAQLEKSRLLSDRFSAERPKGSFSTLEIQRTEQGDSAMYLCASSFEGQVNEKLFFGEGSRLTVL.

Details on this clone: Sequencing ends 3 residues short of the CDR3 end; the germline J gene provides the rest. Other nucleotide sequences from this sample produce the same CDR3. V gene TRBV7-2 combines with J gene TRBJ2-7; 8 bases line up with TRBD1. The CDR3 consists of 15 residues. V shed 5 bases and J 5 bases; nucleotides not matched to a gene: 11. The germline CDR1 and CDR2 sequences are SGHTA and FQGNSA. CDR3 sequence: CASSPRRTGSDEQYF. CDR3 bases read: TGTGCCAGCAGCCCTCGCCGGACAGGGAGCGACGAG.

This clone was found many times. The missing CDR3 end, 3 residues past where the read stops, is filled in from the germline J gene. This chain joins TRBV18 and TRBJ1-6; D is perhaps TRBD1 (6 bases). Trimming pared 2 bases from V and 5 bases from J, leaving 16 bases between. The germline V gene has CDR1 KGHSH and CDR2 LQKENI. CDR3 length: 17 amino acids. The sequenced part of the CDR3 DNA is TGTGCCAGCTCACCAAGGCTCGGTACAGGGAATAATTCACCC. Protein sequence: CASSPRLGTGNNSP. The full CDR3 is CASSPRLGTGNNSPLHF.

This clone was counted many times. The CDR3 is cut off 3 residues early in the read; its end comes from the germline J gene. The V gene is TRBV20-1, the J gene TRBJ1-2; 8 nucleotides align to TRBD1. The CDR3 sequence is 15 residues long. Germline CDR1 DFQATT, CDR2 SNEGSKA (reference sequence). V lost 4 bases, J lost 0 bases, and 7 bases stayed unmatched. Incomplete CDR3 DNA: TGCAGTGCTATTGGAGGGACAGGAACTAACTATGGC. This translates into CSAIGGTGTNYG. The whole CDR3 sequence reads CSAIGGTGTNYGYTF.

In its sample, this clone was seen many times. The CDR3 goes on 3 residues after the read ends, and that part is filled in from the germline J gene. The chain uses TRBV6-2 or TRBV6-3 and TRBJ2-5; 7 positions agree with TRBD1. V shed 7 bases and J 2 bases; nucleotides not matched to a gene: 7. The CDR3 extends over 14 amino acids. Germline-derived CDR1 and CDR2 are MNHEY and SVGEGT. The part of the CDR3 DNA that was read is TGTGCCAGCAACCCGGGACAGTATCAAGAGACC. This codes for CASNPGQYQET. The CDR3 as a whole reads CASNPGQYQETQYF.

A word on this clone: The read ends 3 residues shy of where the CDR3 ends; the end is completed using the germline J gene. V gene TRBV5-4 combines with J gene TRBJ2-5; D may be TRBD2 (7 bases). CDR1 is SGHNT and CDR2 is YYREEE in the germline V gene (reference sequence). CDR3 size: 16 residues. Trimming cost V 0 bases and J 2 bases, with 14 bases left between them. The CDR3 protein is CASSLARGGQQETQYF. CDR3 DNA, as far as it was read: TGTGCCAGCAGCTTGGCCAGGGGAGGGCAACAAGAGACC.

This clone was observed at least ten times. The read gets to within 3 residues of the CDR3 end, and the germline J gene fills in the rest. This chain uses TRBV2 with TRBJ2-1, with TRBD2 identical over 10 bases. The CDR3 extends over 16 amino acids. Germline V gene sequence: CDR1 SNHLY, CDR2 FYNNEI. Trimming cost V 2 bases and J 7 bases; bases outside gene matches: 8. The CDR3 DNA, read in part, is TGTGCCAGCAGTGAAAATAGCGGGGGGCATAGGAATGAG. Translation gives CASSENSGGHRNE. The whole CDR3 reads CASSENSGGHRNEQFF.

This clone was seen ten or more times. CDR3 bases read: TGTGCCAGCAGCTTCTCGGGCAGGGATCACGAG. It codes for CASSFSGRDHE. The whole CDR3 is CASSFSGRDHEQYF. J is TRBJ2-7 and V is TRBV7-9; D possibly corresponds to TRBD1 (5 bases). The sequenced fragment ends 3 residues before the CDR3 boundary, so the rest is inferred from the germline J gene. V was pared by 3 bases and J by 5 bases, with 14 bases between. Germline CDR1 and CDR2: SEHNR and FQNEAQ (reference sequence). The CDR3 is 14 amino acids.

About this clone itself: A much bigger clone sits one base away, suggesting this may be a read error. The CDR3 goes on 3 residues after the read ends, and that part is filled in from the germline J gene. The chain couples TRBV6-2 or TRBV6-3 to TRBJ2-3, with 8 bases that match TRBD1. The CDR3 has 12 residues. Per the germline V gene, CDR1 is MNHEY and CDR2 is SVGEGT. The chain's CDR3 is CAIGTGNQPQYF. CDR3 DNA (partial): TGTGCTATCGGGACAGGCAATCAGCCG.

In this sample, this clone turned up many times. The covered CDR3 bases are TGTGCCAGCTCACCACCGTTCGGTAGCGGGGGGGCTTTCACCGGGGAG. Its protein is CASSPPFGSGGAFTGE. The whole CDR3 protein is CASSPPFGSGGAFTGELFF. The V gene is TRBV18, the J gene TRBJ2-2, with TRBD2 matching over 11 bases. The sequence runs out 3 residues before the end of the CDR3; the remainder is reconstructed from the germline J gene. Germline V gene data show CDR1 as KGHSH and CDR2 as LQKENI. CDR3 size: 19 residues. Unmatched junction bases numbered 10, after V lost 0 bases and J lost 4 bases.

There are many counts of this clone. Read coverage stops 3 residues before the CDR3 terminus; the germline J gene supplies the remainder. The rearrangement joins TRBV7-2 to TRBJ1-2, with TRBD1 matching over 8 bases. This CDR3 has 14 residues. Germline CDR1 SGHTA, CDR2 FQGNSA. V gave up 1 base and J gave up 7 bases; unmatched junction bases: 5. The covered CDR3 bases are TGTGCCAGCAGCTTAGGGCAGGGGGCTCGTGGC. This translates into CASSLGQGARG. The full-length CDR3 reads as CASSLGQGARGYTF.

This clone was seen a handful of times. The read stops 3 residues short of the end of the CDR3; the missing end is completed from the germline J gene. The rearrangement uses TRBV19 and TRBJ2-2, with D possibly being TRBD2 (7 bases). CDR1 and CDR2 (germline): LNHDA, SQIVND (reference sequence). Deletions cut 3 bases from V and 3 bases from J, with 14 bases between. CDR3 size: 16 residues. The DNA read from the CDR3 is TGTGCCAGTAGTATTCGGGGGGCCGTAGACACCGGGGAG. This sequence encodes CASSIRGAVDTGE. Given in full, the CDR3 is CASSIRGAVDTGELFF.

This clone was found many times. The junction departs from germline at one end; a sequencing error may be responsible. The sequence runs out 3 residues before the end of the CDR3; the remainder is reconstructed from the germline J gene. This sequence joins TRBV7-7 and TRBJ2-2; TRBD2 is a possible D gene (6 bases). The CDR3 consists of 16 residues. Germline-derived CDR1 and CDR2 are SSHAT and FNYEAQ (reference sequence). The chain's CDR3 is CASSLLAGGDTGELFF. The covered CDR3 bases are TGTGCTAGCAGCTTACTCGCCGGGGGAGACACCGGGGAG. Complete variable domain (other parts from reference TRBV7-7 and TRBJ2-2): GAGVSQSPRYKVTKRGQDVTLRCDPISSHATLYWYQQALGQGPEFLTYFNYEAQPDKSGLPSDRFSAERPEGSISTLTIQRTEQRDSAMYRCASSLLAGGDTGELFFGEGSRLTVL.

In its sample, this clone was seen a few times. The read terminates 3 residues before the CDR3 end, so the remaining end is supplied by the germline J gene. The chain combines TRBV7-2 with TRBJ1-6; 9 bases match TRBD1. CDR1 SGHTA and CDR2 FQGNSA come from the germline V gene. This CDR3 contains 15 residues. V trimming: 5 bases; J trimming: 9 bases; junction bases outside the gene matches: 8. CDR3 region: CASSQAGTGTSPLHF. The CDR3 bases that were read are TGTGCCAGCAGCCAAGCGGGGACAGGGACTTCACCC.

Many counts were recorded for this clone. Sequencing ends 3 residues short of the CDR3 end; the germline J gene provides the rest. V is TRBV18 and J is TRBJ2-1; a weak D match, TRBD1 (5 bases). The germline gives CDR1 KGHSH, CDR2 LQKENI. The CDR3 is 16 amino acids. V lost 0 bases and J 5 bases, leaving 14 bases between the germline ends. The sequenced part of the CDR3 DNA is TGTGCCAGCTCACCACCGGGGCCGCAGGGAAACAATGAG. This gives the protein CASSPPGPQGNNE. The entire CDR3 protein is CASSPPGPQGNNEQFF. Together with reference TRBV18 and TRBJ2-1, the CDR3 gives the full variable domain: NAGVMQNPRHLVRRRGQEARLRCSPMKGHSHVYWYRQLPEEGLKFMVYLQKENIIDESGMPKERFSAEFPKEGPSILRIQQVVRGDSAAYFCASSPPGPQGNNEQFFGPGTRLTVL.

In its sample, this clone was seen many times. With the read ending 3 residues before the CDR3 end, the germline J gene is used to fill in that end. V usage is TRBV6-2 or TRBV6-3 and J usage is TRBJ1-2; no reliable D call. Trimming removed 8 bases from V and 5 bases from J, with 9 bases in between. Germline CDR1 MNHEY, CDR2 SVGEGT. The CDR3 sequence is 11 residues long. CDR3 amino acids: CASGGRYGYTF. The CDR3 bases that were read are TGTGCCAGCGGCGGGAGATATGGC.

This clone was recorded at least ten times. The junction and the germline gene differ at one end; a read error may be behind it. The part of the CDR3 DNA that was read is TGCGCCAGCAGCCGCGACTTTTCGGGACAGAACAATCAGCCC. It yields the protein CASSRDFSGQNNQP. The CDR3 reads in full as CASSRDFSGQNNQPQHF. The chain recombines TRBV4-2 with TRBJ1-5, with 7 bases identical to TRBD1. With the read ending 3 residues before the CDR3 end, the germline J gene is used to fill in that end. This CDR3 has 17 amino acids. The V gene's germline CDR1 is LGHNA and CDR2 YNFKEQ.

A remark on this clone: The read gets to within 3 residues of the CDR3 end, and the germline J gene fills in the rest. This chain connects TRBV10-2 to TRBJ1-5, with 8 nucleotides matching TRBD1. The CDR3 is made up of 13 amino acids. Germline loops: CDR1 WSHSY, CDR2 SAAADI. J was trimmed by 8 bases and V by 5 bases; bases with no gene match: 5. CDR3 bases read: TGCGCCAGCAGTCGACAGGGGTCTGAGCCC. The encoded protein is CASSRQGSEP. The complete CDR3 sequence is CASSRQGSEPQHF.

The sample holds a few counts of this clone. With the read ending 3 residues before the CDR3 end, the germline J gene is used to fill in that end. This chain joins TRBV5-6 and TRBJ2-4; D gene unclear. Germline V gene data show CDR1 as SGHDT and CDR2 as YYEEEE. The CDR3 is 13 amino acids. This chain's CDR3 is CASKLWRRYGQYF. Incomplete CDR3 DNA: TGTGCCAGCAAATTGTGGCGGCGCTATGGT.

This clone was counted ten times or more. The read ends 3 residues early relative to the CDR3; the germline J gene fills the gap. The J gene is TRBJ2-7, the V gene TRBV7-9; D call uncertain. Germline V gene data show CDR1 as SEHNR and CDR2 as FQNEAQ (reference sequence). The CDR3 is made up of 12 amino acids. Trimming took 2 bases from V and 4 from J, leaving 6 bases between them. The sequenced part of the CDR3 DNA is TGTGCCAGCAGCTTATCCTCTTACGAG. It is translated as CASSLSSYE. The entire CDR3 protein reads CASSLSSYEQYF. The complete variable domain, with remaining parts taken from reference TRBV7-9 and TRBJ2-7, reads DTGVSQNPRHKITKRGQNVTFRCDPISEHNRLYWYRQTLGQGPEFLTYFQNEAQLEKSRLLSDRFSAERPKGSFSTLEIQRTEQGDSAMYLCASSLSSYEQYFGPGTRLTVT.

This clone appeared many times. The sequence runs out 3 residues before the end of the CDR3; the remainder is reconstructed from the germline J gene. This rearrangement joins TRBV18 to TRBJ2-1; D perhaps matches TRBD1 (5 bases). This CDR3 region has 14 residues. The V and J ends lost 6 bases and 4 bases respectively, with 13 bases between them. Germline CDR1 reads KGHSH; CDR2 reads LQKENI. This CDR3 is CASSRSTDYNEQFF. CDR3 DNA (partial): TGTGCCAGCTCCCGGTCGACAGATTACAATGAG. The whole variable domain, remainder taken from reference TRBV18 and TRBJ2-1, is NAGVMQNPRHLVRRRGQEARLRCSPMKGHSHVYWYRQLPEEGLKFMVYLQKENIIDESGMPKERFSAEFPKEGPSILRIQQVVRGDSAAYFCASSRSTDYNEQFFGPGTRLTVL.

Many counts were recorded for this clone. The CDR3 end falls 3 residues outside the read, so it is completed with the germline J gene. This chain connects TRBV20-1 to TRBJ1-4; TRBD1 matches at 7 bases. V shed 5 bases, J shed 4 bases, and the junction held 13 bases outside the gene matches. Germline V gives CDR1 DFQATT, CDR2 SNEGSKA (reference sequence). This CDR3 spans 16 amino acids. The CDR3 DNA, read in part, is TGCAGTGCTGGGACGGGATCACAGGGGATTAATGAAAAA. It yields the protein CSAGTGSQGINEK. The full CDR3 protein is CSAGTGSQGINEKLFF.

This clone was counted ten times or more. From the germline J gene comes the end of the CDR3, since the read stops 3 residues before it. V is TRBV2 and J is TRBJ1-2; a possible D gene is TRBD1 (6 bases). V gave up 3 bases and J gave up 2 bases, with 10 bases separating them. The CDR3 runs 14 residues. In germline, CDR1 is SNHLY, CDR2 FYNNEI. The sequenced CDR3 bases are TGTGCCAGCAGTGAGGGGGCGTCGAACTATGGC. The encoded protein is CASSEGASNYG. The CDR3 as a whole reads CASSEGASNYGYTF. The full variable domain, its missing parts supplied by reference TRBV2 and TRBJ1-2, is EPEVTQTPSHQVTQMGQEVILRCVPISNHLYFYWYRQILGQKVEFLVSFYNNEISEKSEIFDDQFSVERPDGSNFTLKIRSTKLEDSAMYFCASSEGASNYGYTFGSGTRLTVV.